The present T cell receptor beta chain was sequenced within a study of identifying expanded T cells in peripheral blood. Study-wide points: Two-week clone count variance significantly increased as total template count grew. Differentially abundant clones: approximately 1.3 between replicates, about 17 at approximately 14 days, under 25 at four.

Looked up from germline, CDR1 is MGHRA and CDR2 is YSYEKL. Trimming stripped 1 base from V and 0 bases from J, with 10 bases between. CDR3 length: 16 residues. As concerns this clone: Its specificity is unknown.

During the collection period, no donor immune events like infections were recorded. Libraries were prepared by immunoSEQ multiplex PCR; TCRdb keeps only in-frame clonotypes and omits some of them. The repertoire has about 130,000 clones, 75% to 90% of them found once; the top ten carry about 8%. J is TRBJ2-1 and V is TRBV4-1; D ambiguous. The clonotype was recovered from a person between 18 and 69 years old in good health. The source material was blood. The chain's CDR3 is CASSQGGTASYNEQFF. The CDR3 DNA reads as TGCGCCAGCAGCCAAGGCGGCACAGCCTCCTACAATGAGCAGTTCTTC.